Presented here are 7 T cell receptor beta chains from one specimen sequenced in a study of a mutant IDH1 vaccine in newly diagnosed glioma. This sample's time point: week 35, safety follow-up. Doses comprised 300 ug of mutant IDH1 20-mer peptide each, plus topical imiquimod. The method was immunoSEQ multiplex PCR; TCRdb's version includes in-frame clones alone and lacks a portion of them. The sample lists about 60,000 clones; more than 80% were seen once. No antigen is known for these receptors. The sample here was PBMCs, taken from a glioma patient whose treatment included an IDH1 peptide vaccine. These receptors were obtained from a man aged 35 to 55 with glioma.

The chain has TRBV7-9 and TRBJ1-1; D might be TRBD1 (6 bases). This CDR3 has 14 residues. Germline CDR1 and CDR2: SEHNR and FQNEAQ (reference sequence). Deletions cut 3 bases from V and 1 base from J, with 9 bases between. CDR3 amino acids: CASSLGAGNTEAFF. The CDR3 nucleotides read TGTGCCAGCAGCTTGGGGGCAGGGAACACTGAAGCTTTCTTT.

This chain connects TRBV28 to TRBJ2-2, with 10 bases lining up with TRBD1. The CDR3 covers 14 residues. J was trimmed by 7 bases and V by 6 bases; bases with no gene match: 5. In germline, CDR1 is MDHEN, CDR2 SYDVKM. As DNA, the CDR3 is TGTGCCAGCAGGACAGGGGGCGCGAACGGGGAGCTGTTTTTT. This sequence encodes CASRTGGANGELFF.

This rearrangement joins TRBV6-5 to TRBJ1-4; D is possibly TRBD1 (5 bases). The ends were cut back, 9 bases at V and 8 bases at J, with 16 bases in the middle. The germline CDR1 and CDR2 sequences are MNHEY and SVGAGI. The CDR3 runs 13 residues. The CDR3 nucleotides are TGTGCCAGTCTTGGGGGGGGTGAGGAAAAACTGTTTTTT. It specifies CASLGGGEEKLFF.

The rearrangement uses TRBV19 and TRBJ2-5, with 8 bases fitting TRBD2. Germline V gives CDR1 LNHDA, CDR2 SQIVND (reference sequence). CDR3 length equals 14 residues. V shed 1 base and J 5 bases; nucleotides not matched to a gene: 3. Here the CDR3 DNA reads TGTGCCAGTAGTATAGCGGGAGGGCTCGAGACCCAGTACTTC. As protein: CASSIAGGLETQYF.

This chain joins TRBV19 and TRBJ2-4; D may match TRBD1 or TRBD2 (5 bases each). The germline V gene has CDR1 LNHDA and CDR2 SQIVND (reference sequence). The CDR3 length is 16 residues. Trimming pared 5 bases from V and 0 bases from J, leaving 14 bases between. DNA for the CDR3: TGTGCCAGTAGTGGGACCGCGGCCCTAGCCAAAAACATTCAGTACTTC. It encodes CASSGTAALAKNIQYF.

The gene calls are TRBV4-2 and TRBJ2-3, with 14 bases identical to TRBD2. The CDR3 consists of 19 residues. V was pared by 5 bases and J by 1 base, with 11 bases of the junction left unmatched. Per the germline V gene, CDR1 is LGHNA and CDR2 is YNFKEQ. The DNA for the CDR3 is TGTGCCAGCAGCTTAAGAGGGACTAGCGGGAGAGGGGGCACAGATACGCAGTATTTT. This codes for CASSLRGTSGRGGTDTQYF.

J is TRBJ2-1 and V is TRBV28, with unresolved D. CDR1 is MDHEN, CDR2 SYDVKM, per germline. Trimming left V 2 bases short and J 4 bases short, with 6 bases between. This CDR3 spans 13 amino acids. CDR3 coding DNA: TGTGCCAGCAGTTTAATAGGATACAATGAGCAGTTCTTC. Protein product: CASSLIGYNEQFF. Drawing the rest from reference TRBV28 and TRBJ2-1, the complete variable domain is DVKVTQSSRYLVKRTGEKVFLECVQDMDHENMFWYRQDPGLGLRLIYFSYDVKMKEKGDIPEGYSVSREKKERFSLILESASTNQTSMYLCASSLIGYNEQFFGPGTRLTVL.